This T cell receptor (beta chain) stems from a study of T cells expressing NK-cell markers. Turning to the study itself: Repertoire data for TCR beta were derived from sorted T cells (CD3+CD56+NKG2C+, CD3+CD56+NKG2C- and CD3+CD56-NKG2C+).

One entry per CDR3 protein, without DNA, is what TCRdb gives after re-calling the 5' RACE reads. This table holds 500,000 to 600,000 distinct CDR3 sequences. Per the germline V gene, CDR1 is SGHAT and CDR2 is FQNNGV. The CDR3 runs to 15 residues. V is TRBV11-2 and J is TRBJ2-5; the D gene TCRdb calls, TRBD1, cannot be checked with no DNA. The specimen sequenced was blood T cells: a sorted CD56 or NKG2C T cell subset, CD4+ or CD8+ T cells, or bulk PBMC T cells (not recorded which). This receptor was obtained from a young man in good health. The CDR3: CASSPPDRVQETQYF.